These 20 T cell receptor beta chains were sequenced from one sample in a study of blood T cells in healthy people across ages. Together with a sample-barcoded 5' primer, a J-beta primer mix was included in a second PCR lasting about 6 to 11 cycles. TCRdb used MiXCR to reprocess the 5' RACE reads, holding one entry per CDR3 protein. The sample yields some 790,000 distinct CDR3 sequences, under 35% seen once. Source material: blood. These receptors all stem from a woman older than 75 in good health.

About this clonotype itself: The junction and the germline gene differ at one end; a read error may be behind it. V is TRBV12-3 or TRBV12-4 and J is TRBJ2-3, with D perhaps given as TRBD1 or TRBD2 (6 bases each). The CDR3 consists of 14 residues. The CDR3 spells CASSGGGSTDTEYF. CDR3 DNA sequence: TGTGCCAGCAGTGGAGGGGGGAGCACAGATACGGAGTATTTT.

V is TRBV20-1 and J is TRBJ1-4, with D possibly being TRBD1 (6 bases). The CDR3 length is 16 residues. Germline lookup yields CDR1 DFQATT and CDR2 SNEGSKA (reference sequence). V was clipped by 0 bases and J by 0 bases, with 11 bases between them. CDR3 coding DNA: TGCAGTGCTAGAGATGGACAGCTAACAACTAATGAAAAACTGTTTTTT. Translating it yields CSARDGQLTTNEKLFF.

This clonotype has at least ten counts. The chain joins TRBV20-1 to TRBJ2-3; D ambiguous. V gave up 3 bases and J gave up 4 bases, with 17 bases separating them. The CDR3 runs 15 residues. The germline gives CDR1 DFQATT, CDR2 SNEGSKA (reference sequence). This chain's CDR3 is CSASGPNHVSDTQYF. The CDR3 nucleotides are TGCAGTGCTAGTGGGCCAAACCATGTGTCAGATACGCAGTATTTT.

This clonotype was counted many times. DNA for the CDR3: TGTGCCAGCAGTTACGGTCCAGGAAACTATGGCTACACCTTC. Translated, it gives CASSYGPGNYGYTF. The rearrangement links TRBV6-5 to TRBJ1-2; D call uncertain. The CDR3 length is 14 residues. Per the germline V gene, CDR1 is MNHEY and CDR2 is SVGAGI. V lost 2 bases and J lost 2, with 9 bases in between.

This clonotype was observed a few times. A single base separates this from a much larger clone, so it may be a read error. V and J are TRBV27 and TRBJ2-5; possibly TRBD1 or TRBD2 for D (5 bases each). Germline values: CDR1 MNHEY, CDR2 SMNVEV (reference sequence). This CDR3 region has 12 residues. V lost 6 bases and J lost 11, with 16 bases in between. The CDR3 sequence is CASSWDRHPQYF. The CDR3 bases are TGTGCCAGCAGCTGGGACCGCCATCCTCAGTACTTC.

This clonotype was observed many times. V usage is TRBV15 and J usage is TRBJ1-5; D unresolved. V lost 5 bases and J 5 bases, leaving 10 bases between the germline ends. This CDR3 comprises 13 residues. In germline, CDR1 is LNHNV, CDR2 YYDKDF (reference sequence). The CDR3 bases are TGTGCCACCAGCCCGGGAGTCGATCAGCCCCAGCATTTT. Translating it yields CATSPGVDQPQHF.

Ten or more counts support this clonotype. The chain employs TRBV12-3 or TRBV12-4 and TRBJ2-2, with a tentative D call TRBD2 (6 bases). The CDR3 is made up of 13 amino acids. The ends were cut back, 3 bases at V and 6 bases at J, with 8 bases in the middle. DNA for the CDR3: TGTGCCAGCAGTTTTGCGGGGCCCGGGGAGCTGTTTTTT. Residues: CASSFAGPGELFF.

This clonotype was found many times. V usage is TRBV6-1 and J usage is TRBJ2-3, with 13 bases fitting TRBD2. Germline V CDR1 and CDR2: MNHNS, SASEGT. This CDR3 has 15 amino acids. Trimming removed 8 bases from V and 3 bases from J; junction bases left unmatched: 5. In nucleotides, the CDR3 is TGTGCCAGCGGGACTAGCGGGGACTCAACAGATACGCAGTATTTT. Translation: CASGTSGDSTDTQYF.

Regarding this clonotype: A much more abundant neighbour one base away suggests this may be a read error. In nucleotides, the CDR3 is TGCGCCAGCAGCTTGGGACTAGCGGGGGGGCACGTGGCGTATTTT. Translating gives CASSLGLAGGHVAYF. This sequence joins TRBV5-1 and TRBJ2-3; TRBD2 matches at 14 bases. The V gene's germline CDR1 is SGHRS and CDR2 YFSETQ. The CDR3 is made up of 15 amino acids. J was trimmed by 14 bases and V by 0 bases; bases with no gene match: 8. Supplemented by reference TRBV5-1 and TRBJ2-3, the full variable domain reads KAGVTQTPRYLIKTRGQQVTLSCSPISGHRSVSWYQQTPGQGLQFLFEYFSETQRNKGNFPGRFSGRQFSNSRSEMNVSTLELGDSALYLCASSLGLAGGHVAYFGPGTRLTVL.

Regarding this clonotype: A read error may account for a junction end that differs from germline. This chain connects TRBV5-1 to TRBJ2-5, with no clear D. This CDR3 region has 14 residues. Germline assignment: CDR1 SGHRS and CDR2 YFSETQ. The CDR3 sequence: CASSLGNSQKTQYF. DNA for the CDR3: TGCGCCAGCAGCTTGGGAAATTCCCAAAAGACCCAGTACTTC.

This chain joins TRBV21-1 and TRBJ1-4. TRBV21-1 is a pseudogene locus. The CDR3 length is 16 residues. The CDR3 is CASSKECRRPNEKLFF. The CDR3 bases are TGTGCCAGCAGCAAAGAGTGCAGGAGACCTAATGAAAAACTGTTTTTT.

V is TRBV7-2 and J is TRBJ2-7; D not resolved. V dropped 1 base and J dropped 2 bases, with 9 bases sitting between them. This CDR3 region has 14 residues. The germline V gene has CDR1 SGHTA and CDR2 FQGNSA. CDR3 sequence (DNA): TGTGCCAGCAGCTTAGGCAGGTTGGCCTACGAGCAGTACTTC. It translates to CASSLGRLAYEQYF. Variable domain in full (rest from reference TRBV7-2 and TRBJ2-7): GAGVSQSPSNKVTEKGKDVELRCDPISGHTALYWYRQSLGQGLEFLIYFQGNSAPDKSGLPSDRFSAERTGGSVSTLTIQRTQQEDSAVYLCASSLGRLAYEQYFGPGTRLTVT.

This clonotype was counted a few times. The genes are TRBV19 and TRBJ2-7; no firm D call. V gave up 5 bases and J gave up 3 bases, with 11 bases separating them. This CDR3 has 13 amino acids. CDR1 LNHDA and CDR2 SQIVND come from the germline V gene (reference sequence). As DNA, the CDR3 is TGTGCCAGTAGTCTCCTCCCGCGCTACGAGCAGTACTTC. Translated: CASSLLPRYEQYF. The variable domain in full, with the rest retrieved from reference TRBV19 and TRBJ2-7, is DGGITQSPKYLFRKEGQNVTLSCEQNLNHDAMYWYRQDPGQGLRLIYYSQIVNDFQKGDIAEGYSVSREKKESFPLTVTSAQKNPTAFYLCASSLLPRYEQYFGPGTRLTVT.

CDR3 in amino acids: CASSDGAGAGNTIYF. In DNA form, the CDR3 reads TGCGCCAGCAGCGACGGGGCGGGTGCTGGAAACACCATATATTTT. The rearrangement uses TRBV5-1 and TRBJ1-3; the D gene is possibly TRBD1 (5 bases). The CDR3 length is 15 residues. Trimming left V 4 bases short and J 2 bases short, with 13 bases between. Germline CDR1 SGHRS, CDR2 YFSETQ.

This clonotype showed up many times. CDR3 DNA: TGTGCCACCGTTAACGTTTTCTACGAGCAGTACTTC. Translating gives CATVNVFYEQYF. The chain is built from TRBV6-2 or TRBV6-3 and TRBJ2-7; D is unclear. The CDR3 runs 12 residues. V lost 10 bases, J lost 3 bases, and 13 bases lay in between. Germline lookup yields CDR1 MNHEY and CDR2 SVGEGT.

The chain joins TRBV7-2 to TRBJ2-1; D gene uncertain. V lost 0 bases and J 5 bases, leaving 11 bases between the germline ends. The CDR3 extends over 15 amino acids. Germline V gene data show CDR1 as SGHTA and CDR2 as FQGNSA. CDR3 DNA: TGTGCCAGCAGCTTAGCTCAGGTGGGAAACAATGAGCAGTTCTTC. This gives the protein CASSLAQVGNNEQFF.

This clonotype was found many times. The rearrangement links TRBV7-2 to TRBJ2-1; D unclear. CDR1 is SGHTA and CDR2 is FQGNSA in the germline V gene. The CDR3 has 14 residues. V lost 6 bases, J lost 6 bases, and 15 bases lay in between. CDR3 loop: CASRTAEWGNEQFF. The CDR3, as DNA: TGTGCCAGCAGGACGGCAGAGTGGGGCAATGAGCAGTTCTTC.

This chain connects TRBV7-2 to TRBJ2-7; TRBD2 might be the D (6 bases). The end of the DNA is better explained by TRBJ2-4, so the J call may be wrong. This CDR3 region has 14 residues. The germline V gene has CDR1 SGHTA and CDR2 FQGNSA. DNA for the CDR3: TGTGCCAACCCGGTGCTGGGAGGCGAAAACATTCAGTACTTC. Translation gives CANPVLGGENIQYF.

The sample holds many counts of this clonotype. The V call is TRBV11-2, the J call TRBJ2-4, with 7 bases matching TRBD2. CDR1 is SGHAT and CDR2 is FQNNGV in the germline V gene. The V gene end was trimmed by 0 bases and the J gene end by 5 bases; junction bases not matched to a gene: 4. The CDR3 length is 15 residues. The CDR3 protein is CASSLDRGDQNIQYF. The DNA for the CDR3 is TGTGCCAGCAGCTTAGATCGGGGGGACCAAAACATTCAGTACTTC.

The V gene is TRBV2, the J gene TRBJ2-1, with 12 positions matching TRBD2. There are 15 residues in the CDR3. With 4 bases clipped from V and 12 bases from J, the junction kept 10 bases outside the gene matches. From germline, CDR1 is SNHLY and CDR2 FYNNEI. CDR3 sequence (DNA): TGTGCCAGCAGTGGGGCTAGCGGGGGGGCGGGTGTGCAGTTCTTC. Translated, it gives CASSGASGGAGVQFF.